A selection of T cell receptor beta chains follows, all from one sample in a study of somatic mutations in cytotoxic T cells in rheumatoid arthritis. Assay used: immunoSEQ multiplex PCR; TCRdb lists only in-frame clones, some missing. Among approximately 10,000 clones listed, about four fifths were seen once. Input material: CD8+ T cells sorted from blood. The receptors stem from an adult with rheumatoid arthritis. The CDR3 runs from the conserved cysteine through the conserved F or W. A D gene is named only where the DNA matches it firmly. Clone size is shown for a subset of rows, as once, few, many or a class of expanded clone.

>NA|TRBJ1-2|NA|TRBV28
CASSLFSQGEYGYTF
TGTGCCAGCAGTTTATTCAGTCAGGGAGAGTATGGCTACACCTTC
>NA|TRBJ2-3|NA|TRBV5-6
CASRLAASTDTQYF
TGTGCCAGCAGGTTAGCGGCTAGCACAGATACGCAGTATTTT
>TRBD1|TRBJ1-1|NA|TRBV27
CASSWDRGHTEAFF
TGTGCCAGCAGTTGGGACAGGGGGCACACTGAAGCTTTCTTT
>NA|TRBJ2-7|NA|TRBV4-3
CASSQDFGGSLYEQYF
TGCGCCAGCAGCCAAGATTTTGGGGGAAGCCTCTACGAGCAGTACTTC
>TRBD1|TRBJ1-4|NA|TRBV7-6
CASSSRQGGLKGLFF
TGTGCCAGCAGCTCTCGACAGGGTGGCCTGAAGGGTCTGTTTTTT
>TRBD2|TRBJ2-3|NA|TRBV2
CASSLLAGGATDTQYF
TGTGCCAGCTCCCTCCTCGCGGGGGGGGCCACAGATACGCAGTATTTT
>TRBD2|TRBJ2-3|NA|TRBV9
CASSSTMTSGVLGADTQYF
TGTGCCAGCAGCTCAACAATGACTAGCGGGGTACTAGGAGCAGATACGCAGTATTTT
>NA|TRBJ1-2|NA|TRBV11-1
CASSRGFYGYTF
TGTGCCAGCAGCAGGGGCTTCTATGGCTACACCTTC
>TRBD1|TRBJ1-1|few|TRBV30
CAWSRGGGSTEAFF
TGTGCCTGGAGTCGCGGAGGGGGCAGCACTGAAGCTTTCTTT
>NA|TRBJ2-5|NA|TRBV4-1
CASSQGQETQYF
TGCGCCAGCAGCCAGGGCCAAGAGACCCAGTACTTC
>NA|TRBJ2-1|NA|TRBV28
CASSLTVAGTGRNEQFF
TGTGCCAGCAGTTTAACTGTAGCCGGGACCGGAAGAAATGAGCAGTTCTTC
>NA|TRBJ2-1|NA|TRBV7-7
CASSLMGSNQNEQFF
TGTGCCAGCAGCCTAATGGGCTCAAACCAGAATGAGCAGTTCTTC
>NA|TRBJ2-7|NA|TRBV18
CASSPSLGRDYEQYF
TGTGCCAGCTCACCCTCCCTGGGGCGGGATTACGAGCAGTACTTC
>NA|TRBJ1-2|few|TRBV30
CAFQNYGYTF
TGTGCCTTCCAGAACTATGGCTACACCTTC
>TRBD2|TRBJ2-7|few|TRBV7-2
CASSLYAGRLAGILAEQYF
TGTGCCAGCAGCCTATACGCGGGGCGACTAGCGGGAATTTTGGCGGAGCAGTACTTC
>NA|TRBJ2-1|NA|TRBV4-1
CASSQIVLSYNEQFF
TGCGCCAGCAGCCAAATCGTCCTCTCCTACAATGAGCAGTTCTTC
>TRBD1|TRBJ2-7|NA|TRBV11-1
CASSLWTGGSYEQYF
TGTGCCAGCAGCTTGTGGACAGGGGGGTCCTACGAGCAGTACTTC
>NA|TRBJ1-2|NA|TRBV28
CASRTAGGGYTF
TGTGCCAGCAGAACCGCTGGGGGGGGCTACACCTTC
>NA|TRBJ1-5|once|TRBV7-2
CASSLEGYSNQPQHF
TGTGCCAGCAGCTTAGAAGGATATAGCAATCAGCCCCAGCATTTT
>NA|TRBJ1-2|NA|TRBV28
CASSFWDRPYGYTF
TGTGCCAGCAGTTTTTGGGACCGTCCGTATGGCTACACCTTC
>NA|TRBJ1-1|NA|TRBV5-6
CASREWTAINTEAFF
TGTGCCAGCAGGGAGTGGACAGCAATTAACACTGAAGCTTTCTTT
>TRBD2|TRBJ2-7|NA|TRBV7-6
CASSLGAGFIYEQYF
TGTGCCAGCAGCTTAGGAGCGGGGTTCATATACGAGCAGTACTTC
>TRBD1|TRBJ2-2|NA|TRBV27
CASRAGGGTGELFF
TGTGCCAGCAGGGCAGGGGGCGGCACCGGGGAGCTGTTTTTT
>TRBD1|TRBJ2-7|NA|TRBV2
CASSGYGQGGEQYF
TGTGCCAGCAGTGGCTACGGACAGGGAGGCGAGCAGTACTTC
>NA|TRBJ2-1|NA|TRBV4-2
CASSQVRASGHNEQFF
TGTGCCAGCAGCCAAGTTCGCGCCTCCGGCCACAATGAGCAGTTCTTC
>NA|TRBJ1-2|NA|TRBV10-3
CAISDSNEYGYTF
TGTGCCATCAGTGATTCTAATGAGTATGGCTACACCTTC
>NA|TRBJ1-1|NA|TRBV4-2
CASSIQYSNTEAFF
TGTGCCAGCAGCATCCAGTATAGTAACACTGAAGCTTTCTTT
>NA|TRBJ2-5|NA|TRBV30
CAWSSYRALETQYF
TGTGCCTGGAGTTCTTACAGGGCTCTAGAGACCCAGTACTTC
>TRBD1|TRBJ2-1|NA|TRBV7-9
CASSFGGWDRDNEQFF
TGTGCCAGCAGCTTCGGCGGGTGGGACAGGGACAATGAGCAGTTCTTC
>NA|TRBJ2-5|NA|TRBV28
CASSLLYQETQYF
TGTGCCAGCAGTTTATTGTATCAAGAGACCCAGTACTTC
>NA|TRBJ2-1|once|TRBV6-1
CASSEEPLPSYNEQFF
TGTGCCAGCAGTGAAGAACCTCTTCCTTCCTACAATGAGCAGTTCTTC
>TRBD1|TRBJ1-6|NA|TRBV2
CASRGQNSSPLHF
TGTGCCAGCAGGGGACAGAACTCTTCACCCCTCCACTTT
>NA|TRBJ2-3|NA|TRBV21-1
CASSKGQGARNSTDTQYF
TGTGCCAGCAGCAAGGGACAGGGGGCGAGGAATAGCACAGATACGCAGTATTTT
>NA|TRBJ1-1|few|TRBV5-4
CASSLGSQEAFF
TGTGCCAGCAGCTTGGGATCTCAGGAAGCTTTCTTT
>NA|TRBJ2-5|NA|TRBV7-9
CASSSAAEETQYF
TGTGCCAGCAGCTCAGCGGCGGAAGAGACCCAGTACTTC
>NA|TRBJ1-1|NA|TRBV6-5
CASSTGGWTEAFF
TGTGCCAGCAGTACCGGGGGTTGGACTGAAGCTTTCTTT
>NA|TRBJ1-1|NA|TRBV5-1
CASRGLNTEAFF
TGCGCCAGCAGGGGCTTGAACACTGAAGCTTTCTTT
>NA|TRBJ1-2|NA|TRBV4-3
CASSLGGNYGYTF
TGCGCCAGCAGCCTTGGGGGGAACTATGGCTACACCTTC
>NA|TRBJ1-5|NA|TRBV18
CASSQTLDVQGSNQPQHF
TGTGCCAGCTCCCAAACGCTCGACGTGCAGGGAAGCAATCAGCCCCAGCATTTT
>NA|TRBJ2-2|once|TRBV14
CASSGLGAGTGELFF
TGTGCCAGCAGCGGGCTAGGTGCGGGCACCGGGGAGCTGTTTTTT
>NA|TRBJ2-2|few|TRBV9
CASSVSGWDTGELFF
TGTGCCAGCAGCGTTTCGGGGTGGGACACCGGGGAGCTGTTTTTT
>TRBD2|TRBJ2-2|NA|TRBV5-6
CASSFGMRGGANTGELFF
TGTGCCAGCAGCTTTGGTATGCGGGGGGGCGCGAACACCGGGGAGCTGTTTTTT
>TRBD1|TRBJ1-2|NA|TRBV6-5
CASSYGQGLGGYTF
TGTGCCAGCAGTTACGGACAGGGGTTGGGCGGCTACACCTTC
>TRBD2|TRBJ2-2|once|TRBV9
CASSASGSNTGELFF
TGTGCCAGCAGCGCGAGCGGGAGCAACACCGGGGAGCTGTTTTTT
>NA|TRBJ2-5|NA|TRBV28
CASSLRGEWGTETQYF
TGTGCCAGCAGTTTAAGGGGGGAATGGGGCACAGAGACCCAGTACTTC
>NA|TRBJ2-7|NA|TRBV29-1
CSVALDYEQYF
TGCAGCGTTGCTTTAGACTACGAGCAGTACTTC
>NA|TRBJ2-7|NA|TRBV7-3
CASSPDTYEQYF
TGTGCCAGCAGCCCTGATACCTACGAGCAGTACTTC
>NA|TRBJ1-2|NA|TRBV9
CASSVDTGYGYTF
TGTGCCAGCAGCGTAGACACGGGCTATGGCTACACCTTC
>NA|TRBJ2-5|NA|TRBV28
CASSSPAQETQYF
TGTGCCAGCAGTTCCCCGGCACAAGAGACCCAGTACTTC
>NA|TRBJ2-5|NA|TRBV19
CVSSITTGGEETQYF
TGTGTCAGTAGTATAACAACAGGTGGGGAAGAGACCCAGTACTTC